These 9 T cell receptor beta chains came from one sample sequenced in a study of human CD8 memory T cell subsets. Making the TCR beta libraries relied on UMI-labeled 5' RACE. Using the 5' RACE reads, TCRdb records one entry per CDR3 protein without DNA. This repertoire includes about 5,100 distinct CDR3 sequences. The sample taken for sequencing was CD8+ T cells from PBMCs. These receptors all come from a human donor in good health.

The chain is built from TRBV9 and TRBJ1-2. This CDR3 region has 11 residues. Germline V gene sequence: CDR1 SGDLS, CDR2 YYNGEE. The CDR3 loop reads CASSEGYGYTF.

This chain's CDR3 is CASSLASEYNEQFF. The chain recombines TRBV5-1 with TRBJ2-1. The germline CDR1 and CDR2 sequences are SGHRS and YFSETQ. The CDR3 runs to 14 residues. Full variable domain (missing parts from reference TRBV5-1 and TRBJ2-1): KAGVTQTPRYLIKTRGQQVTLSCSPISGHRSVSWYQQTPGQGLQFLFEYFSETQRNKGNFPGRFSGRQFSNSRSEMNVSTLELGDSALYLCASSLASEYNEQFFGPGTRLTVL.

This chain connects TRBV5-1 to TRBJ2-7; TCRdb returns TRBD2, unconfirmable since there is no DNA. The germline V gene has CDR1 SGHRS and CDR2 YFSETQ. The CDR3 contains 13 residues. The CDR3 spells CASSLAAGYEQYF.

The chain recombines TRBV3-1 with TRBJ2-5; with no DNA, the TCRdb D assignment of TRBD2 cannot be verified. The CDR3 has 17 amino acids. Germline lookup yields CDR1 LGHDT and CDR2 YNNKEL (reference sequence). The CDR3 here is CASSSTLGTQSPKTQYF.

V usage is TRBV5-8 and J usage is TRBJ2-3; the TCRdb call, TRBD2, lacks DNA for checking. From germline, CDR1 is SGHTS and CDR2 YDEGEE. CDR3 size: 15 residues. The CDR3 spells CASSLGLAGGDTQYF.

Measured by frequency, this clonotype is medium-sized. The genes are TRBV7-9 and TRBJ1-1; the D call from TCRdb, TRBD1, cannot be confirmed without DNA. The CDR3 has 14 residues. The germline V gene encodes CDR1 SEHNR and CDR2 FQNEAQ (reference sequence). CDR3: CASSVTGSTTEAFF.

The chain links TRBV15 to TRBJ2-5; TCRdb outputs TRBD1, but without DNA this stays unchecked. In germline, CDR1 is LNHNV, CDR2 YYDKDF (reference sequence). The CDR3 is 16 amino acids. This chain's CDR3 is CATSSDRGPNQESQYF.

V usage is TRBV11-2 and J usage is TRBJ2-1; TCRdb returns TRBD1, unconfirmable since there is no DNA. CDR1 and CDR2 (germline): SGHAT, FQNNGV. This CDR3 region has 12 residues. The CDR3 reads CASSYRGDEQFF.

V is TRBV9 and J is TRBJ2-7. Germline values: CDR1 SGDLS, CDR2 YYNGEE. CDR3 length: 14 amino acids. CDR3 residues: CASSVDGEPYEQYF.